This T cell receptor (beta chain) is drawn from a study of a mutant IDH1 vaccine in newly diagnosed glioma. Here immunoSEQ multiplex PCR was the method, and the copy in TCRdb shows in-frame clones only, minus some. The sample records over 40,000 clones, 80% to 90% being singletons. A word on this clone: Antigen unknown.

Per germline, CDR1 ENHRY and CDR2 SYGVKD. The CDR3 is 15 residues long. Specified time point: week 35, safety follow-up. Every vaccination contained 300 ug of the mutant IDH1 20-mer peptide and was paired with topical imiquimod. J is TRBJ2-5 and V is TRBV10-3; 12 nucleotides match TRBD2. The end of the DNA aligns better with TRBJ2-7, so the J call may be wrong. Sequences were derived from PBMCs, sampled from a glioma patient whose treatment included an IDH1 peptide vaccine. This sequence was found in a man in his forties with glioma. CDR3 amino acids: CAISETSGSGDEQYF. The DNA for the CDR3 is TGTGCCATCTCTGAGACTAGCGGGAGCGGGGACGAGCAGTACTTC.